Below, 27 T cell receptor beta chains from the same sample are listed, as sequenced in a study of cytomegalovirus exposure and HLA in healthy donors. Primers: 60 Vbeta forward and 13 Jbeta reverse. The method was immunoSEQ multiplex PCR; TCRdb's version includes in-frame clones alone and lacks a portion of them. The sample contains 250,000 to 350,000 clones, 86% of which appear only once. The material sequenced was PBMCs. These receptors all come from a man aged 35 to 55 in good health and CMV-seropositive.

This clone was seen once. Other DNA sequences in this sample translate to the same CDR3. The chain has TRBV18 and TRBJ2-7; TRBD2 aligns across 8 bases. V was clipped by 3 bases and J by 4 bases; unmatched bases: 5. Germline V gene lookup returns CDR1 KGHSH and CDR2 LQKENI. This CDR3 region has 14 residues. Here the CDR3 reads CASSPTSGAYEQYF. In DNA form, the CDR3 reads TGTGCCAGCTCACCTACTAGCGGCGCTTACGAGCAGTACTTC.

V gene TRBV6-5 combines with J gene TRBJ2-7; TRBD2 agrees at 8 bases. V gave up 8 bases and J gave up 6 bases; unmatched junction bases: 12. The V gene's germline CDR1 is MNHEY and CDR2 SVGAGI. CDR3 length equals 14 residues. The CDR3, as DNA: TGTGCCAGCGTTAAGAGCGGGAGTCGTAGCGAGCAGTACTTC. Translation: CASVKSGSRSEQYF.

The CDR3 loop reads CASNRISGTGELFF. CDR3 sequence (DNA): TGTGCCAGCAACCGAATATCGGGCACCGGGGAGCTGTTTTTT. The chain combines TRBV2 with TRBJ2-2; D is uncertain. V lost 7 bases, J lost 4 bases, and 13 bases lay in between. The germline V gene encodes CDR1 SNHLY and CDR2 FYNNEI. CDR3 length equals 14 residues.

The CDR3 sequence is CSVLPPDSLGDEQFF. The CDR3 nucleotides read TGCAGCGTTTTACCCCCCGACAGCCTTGGCGATGAGCAGTTCTTC. V usage is TRBV29-1 and J usage is TRBJ2-1, with D perhaps matching TRBD1 (5 bases). The germline V and J ends were trimmed by 5 bases and 8 bases, with 22 bases remaining between them. Germline-derived CDR1 and CDR2 are SQVTM and ANQGSEA. The CDR3 sequence is 15 residues long.

The chain joins TRBV28 to TRBJ2-3, with D tentatively TRBD1 (6 bases). The germline V gene has CDR1 MDHEN and CDR2 SYDVKM. The CDR3 spans 18 residues. Trimming shortened V by 2 bases and J by 4 bases, and 22 bases separated the two germline ends. The CDR3 loop reads CASSLESSGTRGPDTQYF. CDR3 nucleotides: TGTGCCAGCAGTTTAGAGTCCTCCGGGACAAGAGGGCCAGATACGCAGTATTTT.

This sequence joins TRBV29-1 and TRBJ2-1, with 9 bases that match TRBD1. Germline V lookup: CDR1 SQVTM, CDR2 ANQGSEA. Trimming removed 5 bases from V and 5 bases from J; junction bases left unmatched: 4. This CDR3 is built from 13 residues. DNA for the CDR3: TGCAGCGTTTCCGGGACAGGGAACAATGAGCAGTTCTTC. Translation: CSVSGTGNNEQFF.

The chain couples TRBV7-6 to TRBJ2-7; unclear D gene. Germline-derived CDR1 and CDR2 are SGHVS and FNYEAQ. Trimming left V 0 bases short and J 3 bases short, with 9 bases between. The CDR3 loop spans 14 amino acids. The CDR3 DNA reads as TGTGCCAGCAGCTTAGCCGGTGCGGTCTACGAGCAGTACTTC. It is translated as CASSLAGAVYEQYF.

The chain has TRBV19 and TRBJ1-5; possibly TRBD1 for D (6 bases). The V gene lost 3 bases and the J gene lost 5 bases, with 8 bases spanning the gap. CDR3 size: 13 residues. The germline V gene encodes CDR1 LNHDA and CDR2 SQIVND (reference sequence). The DNA for the CDR3 is TGTGCCAGTAGTATGCACAGGGATCAGCCCCAGCATTTT. This sequence encodes CASSMHRDQPQHF. Based on the CDR3 plus reference TRBV19 and TRBJ1-5, the full variable domain is DGGITQSPKYLFRKEGQNVTLSCEQNLNHDAMYWYRQDPGQGLRLIYYSQIVNDFQKGDIAEGYSVSREKKESFPLTVTSAQKNPTAFYLCASSMHRDQPQHFGDGTRLSIL.

The chain joins TRBV7-9 to TRBJ2-5; TRBD1 matches 7 bases. Germline lookup yields CDR1 SEHNR and CDR2 FQNEAQ (reference sequence). The CDR3 covers 15 residues. V gave up 0 bases and J gave up 1 base; unmatched junction bases: 2. For the CDR3, the DNA is TGTGCCAGCAGCTTAGCGGGGACAGCCCAAGAGACCCAGTACTTC. Translation gives CASSLAGTAQETQYF.

The V and J genes are TRBV15 and TRBJ1-1, with D perhaps matching TRBD1 (6 bases). CDR3 length: 15 residues. Between the trimmed V and J ends, which lost 3 bases and 11 bases, there was a span of 22 bases. Germline CDR1 reads LNHNV; CDR2 reads YYDKDF (reference sequence). The CDR3 bases are TGTGCCACCAGCAGTGACAGGTCCGCCCGCGACCGGGCTTTCTTT. Protein: CATSSDRSARDRAFF.

V usage is TRBV5-1 and J usage is TRBJ2-7, with TRBD2 matching 12 bases. Germline values: CDR1 SGHRS, CDR2 YFSETQ. Trimming removed 3 bases from V and 2 bases from J; junction bases left unmatched: 3. The CDR3 runs to 15 residues. The CDR3 DNA reads TGCGCCAGCAGCTACGGACTAGCGGGAACCTACGAGCAGTACTTC. Residues: CASSYGLAGTYEQYF.

The V and J genes are TRBV5-1 and TRBJ2-1; 11 bases fit TRBD2. This CDR3 has 15 residues. V shed 4 bases, J shed 10 bases, and the junction held 10 bases outside the gene matches. Germline V gene sequence: CDR1 SGHRS, CDR2 YFSETQ. Written as DNA, the CDR3 is TGCGCCAGCAGCCCGGGGACTAGCGGAACTACGGAGCAGTTCTTC. Translated, it gives CASSPGTSGTTEQFF.

The gene calls are TRBV7-8 and TRBJ1-5; the D gene is possibly TRBD1 (5 bases). Trimming removed 3 bases from V and 2 bases from J, with 17 bases in between. This CDR3 is built from 17 residues. Germline lookup yields CDR1 SGHVS and CDR2 FQNEAQ. CDR3 sequence reads: CASSLGLGGLGNQPQHF. Here the CDR3 DNA reads TGTGCCAGCAGCTTGGGGTTGGGGGGTCTTGGCAATCAGCCCCAGCATTTT.

The chain combines TRBV11-3 with TRBJ2-7; 8 bases fit TRBD2. Trimming removed 5 bases from V and 3 bases from J; junction bases left unmatched: 3. The CDR3 extends over 13 amino acids. From germline, CDR1 is SGHNT and CDR2 YENEEA. CDR3 DNA sequence: TGTGCCAGCAGCCGGGGGGGGGTCTACGAGCAGTACTTC. This translates into CASSRGGVYEQYF.

V and J are TRBV4-1 and TRBJ2-1, with 13 bases lining up with TRBD2. Germline V gives CDR1 MGHRA, CDR2 YSYEKL. The CDR3 covers 17 residues. V was pared by 0 bases and J by 8 bases, with 7 bases of the junction left unmatched. The CDR3 coding sequence is TGCGCCAGCAGCCAAGAGCCCGGGACTAGCGGGATGGATGAGCAGTTCTTC. Translating it yields CASSQEPGTSGMDEQFF.

The rearrangement uses TRBV27 and TRBJ2-1, with TRBD2 matching over 7 bases. This CDR3 spans 14 amino acids. Trimming cost V 2 bases and J 6 bases; bases outside gene matches: 4. CDR1 and CDR2 (germline): MNHEY, SMNVEV (reference sequence). Here the CDR3 DNA reads TGTGCCAGCAGTTTAGGCGGGAGCCCCAATGAGCAGTTCTTC. Its protein is CASSLGGSPNEQFF.

V is TRBV5-3 and J is TRBJ2-5; D unclear. TRBV5-3 is filed as an ORF, its function uncertain. V was cut by 6 bases and J by 5 bases, with 23 bases left in between. The CDR3 contains 16 residues. The CDR3 reads CARTSVGHSHSETQYF. The CDR3, as DNA: TGTGCCAGAACCTCCGTCGGCCACAGCCACAGCGAGACCCAGTACTTC.

The J gene is TRBJ2-5, the V gene TRBV5-5, with 7 bases lining up with TRBD1. The germline CDR1 and CDR2 sequences are SGHKS and YYEKEE (reference sequence). The junction had 10 bases not matched to a gene; V was cut back by 5 bases and J by 6 bases. This CDR3 is 14 amino acids long. The chain's CDR3 is CASRDATGLQTQYF. The CDR3 DNA reads as TGTGCCAGCAGAGACGCGACAGGGCTGCAGACCCAGTACTTC.

The count of this clone is one. V usage is TRBV6-5 and J usage is TRBJ2-7, with TRBD1 matching 7 bases. This CDR3 has 14 amino acids. Germline V gene sequence: CDR1 MNHEY, CDR2 SVGAGI. J lost 0 bases, V lost 11 bases, and 10 bases had no gene match. Here the CDR3 DNA reads TGTGCCCTGCAACGGGACAGAGTCTCCTACGAGCAGTACTTC. This translates into CALQRDRVSYEQYF.

The rearrangement uses TRBV9 and TRBJ2-5; 9 bases are shared with TRBD1. Looked up from germline, CDR1 is SGDLS and CDR2 is YYNGEE. This CDR3 region has 19 residues. V shed 1 base, J shed 5 bases, and the junction held 18 bases outside the gene matches. The CDR3 region has the DNA TGTGCCAGCAGCGTAACCCCGGGACCCGGGACAGGGACGGGCGAGACCCAGTACTTC. Protein product: CASSVTPGPGTGTGETQYF.

This chain joins TRBV27 and TRBJ1-4, with TRBD1 matching 9 bases. CDR3 length: 17 amino acids. Germline CDR1 and CDR2: MNHEY and SMNVEV (reference sequence). Germline trimming cut 6 bases from V and 8 bases from J; bases unmatched to any gene: 16. The CDR3 DNA is TGTGCCAGCAGCCAAACAGGGGGCAGGTCAGTGGGAGAAAAACTGTTTTTT. Its protein product is CASSQTGGRSVGEKLFF.

The CDR3 DNA reads as TGTGCCAGCAGAGGACTAGACGAGCAGTACTTC. It translates to CASRGLDEQYF. The chain links TRBV2 to TRBJ2-7, with 7 positions matching TRBD2. The V and J ends lost 6 bases and 5 bases, in that order; junction bases with no gene match: 1. CDR1 and CDR2 from the germline V gene are SNHLY and FYNNEI. This CDR3 contains 11 residues.

The J gene is TRBJ2-7, the V gene TRBV28, with D possibly being TRBD1 (5 bases). V lost 3 bases to trimming and J lost 4 bases, with 10 bases between them. CDR3 length: 13 amino acids. Germline V gene data show CDR1 as MDHEN and CDR2 as SYDVKM. CDR3 in DNA: TGTGCCAGCAGTTTGCCAGGGCTATACGAGCAGTACTTC. It specifies CASSLPGLYEQYF.

This chain joins TRBV7-2 and TRBJ1-2, with TRBD1 matching 8 bases. This CDR3 comprises 13 residues. Germline V CDR1 and CDR2: SGHTA, FQGNSA. Germline trimming cut 3 bases from V and 8 bases from J; bases unmatched to any gene: 5. CDR3 loop: CASSLQGADGYTF. The CDR3 DNA follows: TGTGCCAGCAGCTTGCAGGGGGCAGACGGCTACACCTTC.

This clone was observed a single time. V and J are TRBV5-4 and TRBJ1-1; D perhaps matches TRBD1 (5 bases). Trimming took off 4 bases at V and 0 bases at J, with 19 bases between the two ends. This CDR3 comprises 17 residues. The germline gives CDR1 SGHNT, CDR2 YYREEE (reference sequence). CDR3 amino acids: CASSPSRGGVMNTEAFF. The CDR3 DNA follows: TGTGCCAGCAGCCCGTCACGGGGAGGGGTCATGAACACTGAAGCTTTCTTT.

The rearrangement uses TRBV30 and TRBJ1-2; tentatively, D is TRBD1 (5 bases). The CDR3 consists of 14 residues. Per the germline V gene, CDR1 is GTSNPN and CDR2 is SVGIG (reference sequence). V dropped 4 bases and J dropped 0 bases, with 12 bases sitting between them. CDR3 in amino acids: CAWTGGASNYGYTF. DNA of the CDR3: TGTGCCTGGACTGGTGGGGCTTCTAACTATGGCTACACCTTC.

V usage is TRBV4-2 and J usage is TRBJ2-2; D perhaps matches TRBD1 (6 bases). Between the trimmed V and J ends, which lost 1 base and 6 bases, there was a span of 12 bases. The CDR3 length is 15 residues. Germline V CDR1 and CDR2: LGHNA, YNFKEQ. CDR3 protein: CASSQGDTPAGELFF. Here the CDR3 DNA reads TGTGCCAGCAGCCAAGGGGACACCCCGGCCGGGGAGCTGTTTTTT.